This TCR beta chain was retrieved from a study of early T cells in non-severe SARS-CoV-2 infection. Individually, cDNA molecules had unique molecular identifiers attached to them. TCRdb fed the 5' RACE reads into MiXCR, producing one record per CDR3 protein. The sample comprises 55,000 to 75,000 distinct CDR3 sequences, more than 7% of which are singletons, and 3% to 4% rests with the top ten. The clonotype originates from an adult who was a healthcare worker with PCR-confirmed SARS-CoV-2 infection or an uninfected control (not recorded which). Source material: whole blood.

CDR3 sequence reads: CASSFGTSRSTDTQYF. CDR3 DNA: TGTGCCAGCAGTTTTGGGACTAGCAGAAGCACAGATACGCAGTATTTT. The rearrangement uses TRBV6-6 and TRBJ2-3; 9 bases fit TRBD2. V was pared by 4 bases and J by 0 bases, with 5 bases of the junction left unmatched. The CDR3 is 16 amino acids. Germline CDR1 MNHNY, CDR2 SVGAGI (reference sequence).